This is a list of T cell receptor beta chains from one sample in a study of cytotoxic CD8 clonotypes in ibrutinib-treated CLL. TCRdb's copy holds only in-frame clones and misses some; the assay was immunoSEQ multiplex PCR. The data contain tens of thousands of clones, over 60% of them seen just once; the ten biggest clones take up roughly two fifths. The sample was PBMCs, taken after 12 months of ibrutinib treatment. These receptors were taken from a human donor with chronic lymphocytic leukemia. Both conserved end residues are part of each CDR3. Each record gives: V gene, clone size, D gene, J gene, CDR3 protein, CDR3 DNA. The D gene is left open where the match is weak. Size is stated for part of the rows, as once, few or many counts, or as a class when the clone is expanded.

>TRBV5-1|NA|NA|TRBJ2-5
CASSLSGETQYF
TGCGCCAGCAGCTTGTCAGGAGAGACCCAGTACTTC
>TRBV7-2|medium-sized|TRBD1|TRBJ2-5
CASSSQGQWEETQYF
TGTGCCAGCAGCTCCCAGGGACAGTGGGAGGAGACCCAGTACTTC
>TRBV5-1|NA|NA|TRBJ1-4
CASSRAGGNEKLFF
TGCGCCAGCAGCCGGGCGGGGGGCAATGAAAAACTGTTTTTT
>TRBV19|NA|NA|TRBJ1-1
CASSIGSSGTEAFF
TGTGCCAGTAGTATAGGTAGTTCGGGCACTGAAGCTTTCTTT
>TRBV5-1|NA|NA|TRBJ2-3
CASSFSAMGSTDTQYF
TGCGCCAGCAGCTTTAGCGCGATGGGGAGCACAGATACGCAGTATTTT
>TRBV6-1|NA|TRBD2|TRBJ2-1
CASSAGLSSYNEQFF
TGTGCCAGCAGTGCGGGACTAAGCTCCTACAATGAGCAGTTCTTC
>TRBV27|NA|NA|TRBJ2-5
CASSWGVRETQYF
TGTGCCAGCAGTTGGGGGGTCCGAGAGACCCAGTACTTC
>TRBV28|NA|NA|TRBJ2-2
CASSILLYGSGPGELFF
TGTGCCAGCAGTATCCTCTTGTATGGGAGCGGGCCCGGGGAGCTGTTTTTT
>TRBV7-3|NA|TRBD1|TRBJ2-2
CASSRQGATSGSGELFF
TGTGCCAGCAGTAGACAGGGGGCAACTAGCGGTTCCGGGGAGCTGTTTTTT
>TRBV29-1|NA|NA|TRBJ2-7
CSVEVGASYEQYF
TGCAGCGTTGAGGTGGGGGCTTCCTACGAGCAGTACTTC
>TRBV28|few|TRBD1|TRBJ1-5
CASRTGDGQPQHF
TGTGCCAGCAGAACAGGGGATGGGCAGCCCCAGCATTTT
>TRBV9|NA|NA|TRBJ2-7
CASSVTGSSYEQYF
TGTGCCAGCAGCGTCACAGGGAGCTCCTACGAGCAGTACTTC
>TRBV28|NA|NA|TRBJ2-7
CASRRFSGGSSYEQYF
TGTGCCAGCAGGCGATTCTCAGGGGGGAGCTCCTACGAGCAGTACTTC
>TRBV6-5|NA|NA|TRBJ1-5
CASSPEGQRNQPQHF
TGTGCCAGCTCCCCCGAGGGCCAGCGTAATCAGCCCCAGCATTTT
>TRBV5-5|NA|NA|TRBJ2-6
CASSLFSGRVSGANVLTF
TGTGCCAGCAGCTTGTTCTCCGGACGGGTCTCTGGGGCCAACGTCCTGACTTTC
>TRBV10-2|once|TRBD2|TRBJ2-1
CASSEGTSGRSAYNEQFF
TGCGCCAGCAGTGAAGGGACTAGCGGGAGAAGCGCCTACAATGAGCAGTTCTTC
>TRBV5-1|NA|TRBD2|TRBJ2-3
CASSRTSGGGDTQYF
TGCGCCAGCAGCCGGACTAGCGGAGGGGGGGATACGCAGTATTTT
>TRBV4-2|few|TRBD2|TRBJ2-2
CASSPTGLAGDTGELFF
TGTGCCAGCAGCCCAACTGGACTAGCGGGTGACACCGGGGAGCTGTTTTTT
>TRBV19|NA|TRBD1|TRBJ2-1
CASKKTGDAYNEQFF
TGTGCCAGCAAAAAAACAGGGGACGCTTACAATGAGCAGTTCTTC
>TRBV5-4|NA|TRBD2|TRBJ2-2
CASSYPLAGGTGELFF
TGTGCCAGCAGCTACCCACTAGCGGGAGGCACCGGGGAGCTGTTTTTT
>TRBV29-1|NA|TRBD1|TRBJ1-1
CSASGGMNTEAFF
TGCAGCGCTTCAGGGGGAATGAACACTGAAGCTTTCTTT
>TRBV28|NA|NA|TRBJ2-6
CASHPYVGPGANVLTF
TGTGCCAGCCACCCTTACGTAGGGCCTGGGGCCAACGTCCTGACTTTC
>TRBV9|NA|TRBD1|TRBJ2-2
CASSVDGGQGAGELFF
TGTGCCAGCAGCGTAGATGGGGGACAGGGGGCCGGGGAGCTGTTTTTT
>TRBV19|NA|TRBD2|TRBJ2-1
CASSLPVLAGGIDNEQFF
TGTGCCAGTAGTCTCCCGGTTCTTGCGGGAGGGATCGACAATGAGCAGTTCTTC